This TCR beta chain originates from a study of blood T cell repertoires in COVID-19. The CDR3 loop spans 17 amino acids. V dropped 6 bases and J dropped 5; count of bases not matched to a gene: 16. CDR1 is LNHDA, CDR2 SQIVND, per germline (reference sequence). Profiled with immunoSEQ multiplex PCR; TCRdb holds only in-frame clones, not every one. Altogether 190,000 or so clones are present, more than 75% being singletons, with the ten largest covering approximately 0.88%. The material sequenced was peripheral blood. This clonotype was obtained from a woman younger than 30 who had recovered from COVID-19. The V call is TRBV19, the J call TRBJ1-5; 7 bases align to TRBD1. The CDR3 coding sequence is TGTGCCAGTAGCGTTATAGGACAGGACGGTTTTTATCAGCCCCAGCATTTT. It codes for CASSVIGQDGFYQPQHF.